This T cell receptor beta chain was recovered during a study of cytomegalovirus exposure and HLA in healthy donors. Broader study findings: Whilst most TCR sequences proved rare, a subset of public TCRs occurred across many donors.

As concerns this clone: Antigen: not known.

Primers for the PCR totalled 60 Vbeta and 13 Jbeta. Libraries were prepared by immunoSEQ multiplex PCR; TCRdb keeps only in-frame clonotypes and omits some of them. The sample shows 270,000 or so clones, around nine tenths of them seen only once. Germline V CDR1 and CDR2: SGDLS, YYNGEE. This CDR3 is 15 amino acids long. Trimming shortened V by 0 bases and J by 5 bases, and 12 bases separated the two germline ends. Input material: PBMCs. The chain has TRBV9 and TRBJ1-5; no clear D. This receptor was identified in a girl aged 2-15 years in good health and CMV-seronegative. CDR3 nucleotides: TGTGCCAGCAGCGTAGGAATCCTATTGGATCAGCCCCAGCATTTT. This gives the protein CASSVGILLDQPQHF.